These 25 T cell receptor beta chains were all obtained from the same sample, sequenced in a study of blood T cell repertoires in COVID-19. Clones were read by immunoSEQ multiplex PCR, and TCRdb kept only the in-frame ones, dropping some. There are about 210,000 clones in the sample; over 75% occur only once, and 4% to 6% lies in the top ten. Material for sequencing was peripheral blood. The receptors were sampled from a man in his fifties with COVID-19, enrolled during active disease.

DNA of the CDR3: TGCGCCAGCACCAGCGGACGAGATACGCAGTATTTT. Encoded protein: CASTSGRDTQYF. The rearrangement links TRBV5-1 to TRBJ2-3; a possible D gene is TRBD2 (5 bases). Germline values: CDR1 SGHRS, CDR2 YFSETQ. Deletions cut 6 bases from V and 5 bases from J, with 10 bases between. The CDR3 has 12 residues.

Turning to this clone: This specimen includes other DNA sequences encoding the same CDR3. The V gene is TRBV5-1, the J gene TRBJ2-7, with 10 bases lining up with TRBD2. Trimming cost V 3 bases and J 2 bases; bases outside gene matches: 2. The CDR3 sequence is 14 residues long. Germline CDR1 SGHRS, CDR2 YFSETQ. CDR3: CASSSSGGAYEQYF. CDR3 DNA sequence: TGCGCCAGCAGCTCGAGCGGGGGGGCCTACGAGCAGTACTTC.

The chain carries TRBV7-2 and TRBJ1-6; D is unclear. CDR3 length: 18 residues. Trimming cost V 7 bases and J 0 bases, with 19 bases left between them. Germline CDR1 reads SGHTA; CDR2 reads FQGNSA. The CDR3 DNA is TGTGCCAGCAACGACCTAACTATAGGAAGCTCCTATAATTCACCCCTCCACTTT. Its translation is CASNDLTIGSSYNSPLHF. Looking up the rest from reference TRBV7-2 and TRBJ1-6 gives the full variable domain: GAGVSQSPSNKVTEKGKDVELRCDPISGHTALYWYRQSLGQGLEFLIYFQGNSAPDKSGLPSDRFSAERTGGSVSTLTIQRTQQEDSAVYLCASNDLTIGSSYNSPLHFGNGTRLTVT.

V gene TRBV7-3 combines with J gene TRBJ1-1, with 9 bases lining up with TRBD1. J gave up 0 bases and V 0 bases, and 11 bases lay outside the gene matches. This CDR3 contains 19 residues. The germline V gene encodes CDR1 SGHTA and CDR2 FQGTGA. CDR3 in amino acids: CASSLTFPPGQGLNTEAFF. For the CDR3, the DNA is TGTGCCAGCAGCTTAACGTTTCCCCCGGGACAGGGATTGAACACTGAAGCTTTCTTT.

This chain links TRBV19 with TRBJ1-4, with D perhaps TRBD1 (6 bases). Germline CDR1 is LNHDA and CDR2 is SQIVND (reference sequence). V was cut by 8 bases and J by 0 bases, with 10 bases left in between. The CDR3 loop spans 14 amino acids. This CDR3 is CASSRGTTNEKLFF. CDR3 bases: TGTGCCAGTTCCAGGGGTACAACTAATGAAAAACTGTTTTTT. Using reference TRBV19 and TRBJ1-4 for the parts outside the CDR3, the full variable domain is DGGITQSPKYLFRKEGQNVTLSCEQNLNHDAMYWYRQDPGQGLRLIYYSQIVNDFQKGDIAEGYSVSREKKESFPLTVTSAQKNPTAFYLCASSRGTTNEKLFFGSGTQLSVL.

The chain has TRBV9 and TRBJ1-6; 10 bases match TRBD1. J gave up 9 bases and V 4 bases, and 7 bases lay outside the gene matches. The CDR3 runs to 15 residues. In germline, CDR1 is SGDLS, CDR2 YYNGEE. CDR3 in DNA: TGTGCCAGCAGCTCGACAGGGGGCGCAGGTTCACCCCTCCACTTT. Translated: CASSSTGGAGSPLHF.

V gene TRBV2 combines with J gene TRBJ1-5, with 8 nucleotides matching TRBD1. Trimming removed 10 bases from V and 6 bases from J; junction bases left unmatched: 8. From germline, CDR1 is SNHLY and CDR2 FYNNEI. The CDR3 length is 13 residues. The CDR3, as DNA: TGTGCCATAGGGGACAGGATTGGTCAGCCCCAGCATTTT. It codes for CAIGDRIGQPQHF.

This clone was observed at least ten times. The chain joins TRBV7-2 to TRBJ2-2; 12 nucleotides agree with TRBD2. This CDR3 spans 15 amino acids. Germline V gives CDR1 SGHTA, CDR2 FQGNSA. The ends lost 2 bases at V and 9 bases at J; junction bases unmatched: 4. CDR3 sequence reads: CASSLTSGGWRELFF. CDR3 in DNA: TGTGCCAGCAGCTTAACTAGCGGGGGGTGGCGGGAGCTGTTTTTT.

This sequence joins TRBV9 and TRBJ2-1; 7 nucleotides agree with TRBD1. CDR3 length: 17 amino acids. Germline CDR1 and CDR2: SGDLS and YYNGEE. Germline trimming cut 3 bases from V and 2 bases from J; bases unmatched to any gene: 11. In nucleotides, the CDR3 is TGTGCCAGCAGCGCCGAGGGGGCGGCTCCTACCTACAATGAGCAGTTCTTC. Translated, it gives CASSAEGAAPTYNEQFF.

The rearrangement uses TRBV6-5 and TRBJ1-1; D gene ambiguous. Between the trimmed V and J ends, which lost 6 bases and 2 bases, there was a span of 7 bases. Germline V gene sequence: CDR1 MNHEY, CDR2 SVGAGI. The CDR3 length is 12 residues. CDR3 bases: TGTGCCAGCAGGCGGATAAACACTGAAGCTTTCTTT. This encodes CASRRINTEAFF.

This chain uses TRBV28 with TRBJ2-6, with 7 nucleotides matching TRBD1. The germline V gene has CDR1 MDHEN and CDR2 SYDVKM. Trimming cost V 7 bases and J 2 bases; bases outside gene matches: 5. There are 15 residues in the CDR3. In nucleotides, the CDR3 is TGTGCCAGCACCACAGGGGCTACTGGGGCCAACGTCCTGACTTTC. Its translation: CASTTGATGANVLTF. The full variable domain, in which reference TRBV28 and TRBJ2-6 provide the parts outside the CDR3, is DVKVTQSSRYLVKRTGEKVFLECVQDMDHENMFWYRQDPGLGLRLIYFSYDVKMKEKGDIPEGYSVSREKKERFSLILESASTNQTSMYLCASTTGATGANVLTFGAGSRLTVL.

The chain couples TRBV27 to TRBJ1-4, with D possibly TRBD1 on 6 matching bases. V lost 4 bases to trimming and J lost 2 bases, with 8 bases between them. The length of the CDR3 is 14 residues. Per germline, CDR1 MNHEY and CDR2 SMNVEV (reference sequence). Here the CDR3 DNA reads TGTGCCAGCAGTTCAACAGGGACTAATGAAAAACTGTTTTTT. Protein sequence: CASSSTGTNEKLFF. Variable domain in full (rest from reference TRBV27 and TRBJ1-4): EAQVTQNPRYLITVTGKKLTVTCSQNMNHEYMSWYRQDPGLGLRQIYYSMNVEVTDKGDVPEGYKVSRKEKRNFPLILESPSPNQTSLYFCASSSTGTNEKLFFGSGTQLSVL.

The chain employs TRBV7-2 and TRBJ2-2, with D possibly matching TRBD2 (6 bases). V shed 7 bases and J shed 1 base, with 16 bases lying between them. Germline CDR1 is SGHTA and CDR2 is FQGNSA. The CDR3 has 16 amino acids. The CDR3 coding sequence is TGTGCCAGCATCAAACCGGGACTGCGGAACACCGGGGAGCTGTTTTTT. Translated: CASIKPGLRNTGELFF.

The chain combines TRBV29-1 with TRBJ1-1; no clear D. Germline CDR1 and CDR2: SQVTM and ANQGSEA. There are 12 residues in the CDR3. The ends were cut back, 5 bases at V and 3 bases at J, with 10 bases in the middle. The CDR3 DNA follows: TGCAGCGTTCGGGTCCTGGACACTGAAGCTTTCTTT. This translates into CSVRVLDTEAFF. Complete variable domain (other parts from reference TRBV29-1 and TRBJ1-1): SAVISQKPSRDICQRGTSLTIQCQVDSQVTMMFWYRQQPGQSLTLIATANQGSEATYESGFVIDKFPISRPNLTFSTLTVSNMSPEDSSIYLCSVRVLDTEAFFGQGTRLTVV.

The V and J genes are TRBV27 and TRBJ1-6, with TRBD1 identical over 7 bases. Germline V gene lookup returns CDR1 MNHEY and CDR2 SMNVEV (reference sequence). V shed 5 bases, J shed 5 bases, and the junction held 3 bases outside the gene matches. The CDR3 totals 14 residues. The CDR3 bases are TGTGCCAGCAGTCCGGGACAGCATAATTCACCCCTCCACTTT. Translating it yields CASSPGQHNSPLHF.

This chain connects TRBV7-6 to TRBJ1-4, with 7 bases that match TRBD1. CDR3 length: 15 residues. Trimming took 3 bases from V and 8 from J; bases not matched to a gene: 9. Germline V gene sequence: CDR1 SGHVS, CDR2 FNYEAQ. CDR3 DNA: TGTGCCAGCAGCTTCTCCGGGACAGTAGACGAAAAACTGTTTTTT. Translation: CASSFSGTVDEKLFF. Complete variable domain (other parts from reference TRBV7-6 and TRBJ1-4): GAGVSQSPRYKVTKRGQDVALRCDPISGHVSLYWYRQALGQGPEFLTYFNYEAQQDKSGLPNDRFSAERPEGSISTLTIQRTEQRDSAMYRCASSFSGTVDEKLFFGSGTQLSVL.

This chain links TRBV19 with TRBJ2-5; tentatively, D is TRBD1 (6 bases). Germline CDR1 reads LNHDA; CDR2 reads SQIVND (reference sequence). CDR3 length: 17 amino acids. V lost 4 bases and J 2 bases, leaving 20 bases between the germline ends. CDR3 protein: CASSTRTRTAKQETQYF. The CDR3 DNA follows: TGTGCCAGTAGTACGCGAACCCGGACAGCCAAGCAAGAGACCCAGTACTTC. Full variable domain (remainder filled in from reference TRBV19 and TRBJ2-5): DGGITQSPKYLFRKEGQNVTLSCEQNLNHDAMYWYRQDPGQGLRLIYYSQIVNDFQKGDIAEGYSVSREKKESFPLTVTSAQKNPTAFYLCASSTRTRTAKQETQYFGPGTRLLVL.

The chain uses TRBV7-9 and TRBJ2-1, with 7 nucleotides matching TRBD1. Germline CDR1 SEHNR, CDR2 FQNEAQ (reference sequence). The ends lost 0 bases at V and 3 bases at J; junction bases unmatched: 5. This CDR3 has 16 residues. In DNA, the CDR3 is TGTGCCAGCAGCTTAGCGCGACAGGGATACTACAATGAGCAGTTCTTC. Translating it yields CASSLARQGYYNEQFF.

The table lists this clone with a count of one. The chain joins TRBV30 to TRBJ2-3; 11 nucleotides match TRBD2. Germline CDR1 GTSNPN, CDR2 SVGIG (reference sequence). CDR3 size: 17 residues. Trimming removed 0 bases from V and 2 bases from J; junction bases left unmatched: 7. The CDR3 spells CAWSVGGTSGDTDTQYF. The CDR3 DNA is TGTGCCTGGAGTGTAGGGGGGACTAGCGGAGACACAGATACGCAGTATTTT.

V usage is TRBV5-1 and J usage is TRBJ2-2, with D perhaps matching TRBD1 (5 bases). Per germline, CDR1 SGHRS and CDR2 YFSETQ. The length of the CDR3 is 15 residues. With 1 base removed from V and 1 base from J, the gap between germline ends came to 8 bases. CDR3 loop: CASSLLTENTGELFF. CDR3 nucleotides: TGCGCCAGCAGCTTGTTGACAGAGAACACCGGGGAGCTGTTTTTT.

This chain links TRBV4-2 with TRBJ2-3; no firm D call. The germline gives CDR1 LGHNA, CDR2 YNFKEQ. V lost 1 base and J 5 bases, leaving 7 bases between the germline ends. This CDR3 comprises 13 residues. Written as DNA, the CDR3 is TGTGCCAGCAGCCAAGGGAGTGGAGATACGCAGTATTTT. Its protein product is CASSQGSGDTQYF.

V gene TRBV12-2 combines with J gene TRBJ2-1; TRBD1 is the table's D call, not checked against the DNA. TRBV12-2 is assigned pseudogene status. This CDR3 is built from 14 residues. The CDR3 DNA follows: TGTGCAAGTCGCCATCGGACAGGGAGGCATGAGCAGTTCTTC. This gives the protein CASRHRTGRHEQFF.

The genes are TRBV2 and TRBJ2-7, with D maybe TRBD2 (6 bases). The CDR3 consists of 12 residues. Germline lookup yields CDR1 SNHLY and CDR2 FYNNEI. Trimming removed 8 bases from V and 0 bases from J, with 8 bases in between. As DNA, the CDR3 is TGTGCCAGCGCGGGGCTCTCCTACGAGCAGTACTTC. Protein sequence: CASAGLSYEQYF. Using reference TRBV2 and TRBJ2-7 for the parts outside the CDR3, the full variable domain is EPEVTQTPSHQVTQMGQEVILRCVPISNHLYFYWYRQILGQKVEFLVSFYNNEISEKSEIFDDQFSVERPDGSNFTLKIRSTKLEDSAMYFCASAGLSYEQYFGPGTRLTVT.

With regard to this clone: At one end, the junction sequence differs from germline, possibly due to a read error. The genes are TRBV10-3 and TRBJ2-7; 8 bases align to TRBD1. The CDR3 contains 12 residues. Per germline, CDR1 ENHRY and CDR2 SYGVKD. This CDR3 reads CAVSQGAREQYF. The CDR3 nucleotides are TGTGCCGTCAGCCAGGGGGCGCGGGAGCAGTACTTC.

The genes are TRBV2 and TRBJ2-7; D gene unclear. Germline lookup yields CDR1 SNHLY and CDR2 FYNNEI. Trimming left V 7 bases short and J 12 bases short, with 16 bases between. This CDR3 region has 11 residues. The CDR3 loop is CASNFQEHTYF. In DNA, the CDR3 is TGTGCCAGCAATTTCCAGGAACATACGTACTTC.